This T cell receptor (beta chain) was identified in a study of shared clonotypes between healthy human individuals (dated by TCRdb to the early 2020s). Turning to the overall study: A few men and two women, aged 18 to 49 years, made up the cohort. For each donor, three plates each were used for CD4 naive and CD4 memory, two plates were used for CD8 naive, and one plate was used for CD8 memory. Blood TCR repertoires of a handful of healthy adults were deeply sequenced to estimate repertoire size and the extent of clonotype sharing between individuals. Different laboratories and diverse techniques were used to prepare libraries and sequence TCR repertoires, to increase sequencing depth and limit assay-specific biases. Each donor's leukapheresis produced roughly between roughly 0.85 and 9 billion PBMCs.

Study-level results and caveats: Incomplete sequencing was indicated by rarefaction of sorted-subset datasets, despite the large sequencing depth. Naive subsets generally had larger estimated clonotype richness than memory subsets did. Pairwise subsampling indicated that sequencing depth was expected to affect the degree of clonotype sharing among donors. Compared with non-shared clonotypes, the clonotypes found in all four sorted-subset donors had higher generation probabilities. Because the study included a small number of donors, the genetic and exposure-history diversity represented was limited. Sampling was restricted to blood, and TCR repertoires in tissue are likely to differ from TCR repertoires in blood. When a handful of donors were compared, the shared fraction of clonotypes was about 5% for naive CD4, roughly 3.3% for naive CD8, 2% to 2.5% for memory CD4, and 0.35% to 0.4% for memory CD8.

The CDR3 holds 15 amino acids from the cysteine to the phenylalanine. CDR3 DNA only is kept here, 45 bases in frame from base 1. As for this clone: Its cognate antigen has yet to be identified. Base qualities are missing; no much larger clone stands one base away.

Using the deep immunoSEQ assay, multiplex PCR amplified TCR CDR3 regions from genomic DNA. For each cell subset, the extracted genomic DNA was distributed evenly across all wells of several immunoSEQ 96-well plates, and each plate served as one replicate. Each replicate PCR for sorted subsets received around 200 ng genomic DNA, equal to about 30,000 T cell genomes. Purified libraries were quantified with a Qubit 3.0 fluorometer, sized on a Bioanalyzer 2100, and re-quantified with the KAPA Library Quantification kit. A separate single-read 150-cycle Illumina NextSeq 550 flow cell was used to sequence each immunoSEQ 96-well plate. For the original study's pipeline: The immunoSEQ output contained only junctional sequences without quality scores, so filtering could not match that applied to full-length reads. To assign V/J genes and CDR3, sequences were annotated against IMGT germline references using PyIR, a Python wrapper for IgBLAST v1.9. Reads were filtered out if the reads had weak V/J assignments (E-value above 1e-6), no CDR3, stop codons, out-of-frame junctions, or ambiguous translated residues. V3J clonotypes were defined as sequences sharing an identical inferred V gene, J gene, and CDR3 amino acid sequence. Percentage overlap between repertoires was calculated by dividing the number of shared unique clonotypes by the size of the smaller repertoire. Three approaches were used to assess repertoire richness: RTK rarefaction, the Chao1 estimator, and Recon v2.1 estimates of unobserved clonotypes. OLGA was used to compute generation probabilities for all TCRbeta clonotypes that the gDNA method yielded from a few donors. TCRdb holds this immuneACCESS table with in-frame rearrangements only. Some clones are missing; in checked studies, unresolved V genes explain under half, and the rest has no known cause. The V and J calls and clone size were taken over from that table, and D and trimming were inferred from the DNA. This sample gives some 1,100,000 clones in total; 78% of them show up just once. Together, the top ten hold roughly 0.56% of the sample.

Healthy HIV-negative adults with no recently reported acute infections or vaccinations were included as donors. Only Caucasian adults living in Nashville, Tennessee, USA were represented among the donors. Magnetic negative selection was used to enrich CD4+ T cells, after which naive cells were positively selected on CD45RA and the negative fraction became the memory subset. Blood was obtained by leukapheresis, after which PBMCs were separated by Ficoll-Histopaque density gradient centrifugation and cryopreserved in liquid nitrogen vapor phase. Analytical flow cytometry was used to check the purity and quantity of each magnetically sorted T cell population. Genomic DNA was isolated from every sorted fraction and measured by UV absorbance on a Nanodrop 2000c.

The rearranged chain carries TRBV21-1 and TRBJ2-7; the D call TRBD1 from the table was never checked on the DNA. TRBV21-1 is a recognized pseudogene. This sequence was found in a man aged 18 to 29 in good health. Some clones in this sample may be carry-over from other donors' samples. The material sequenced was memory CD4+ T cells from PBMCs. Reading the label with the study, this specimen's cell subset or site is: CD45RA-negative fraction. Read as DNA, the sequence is TGTGCCAGCAGCCCCGGTGGGGCCGCACAGTCGAGGCAGTACTTC. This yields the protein CASSPGGAAQSRQYF.